The 28 T cell receptor beta chains listed next were all sequenced from one sample in a study of cytomegalovirus exposure and HLA in healthy donors. PCR involved 60 Vbeta and 13 Jbeta primers. Repertoires were generated with immunoSEQ multiplex PCR, while TCRdb's copy carries only in-frame clones and drops some. The table lists 150,000 to 200,000 clones, with about 2.2% in the top ten. Sample: PBMCs. Receptor source: a man aged 25-45 years in good health and CMV-seronegative.

This chain joins TRBV19 and TRBJ2-1, with 8 bases identical to TRBD2. CDR1 is LNHDA, CDR2 SQIVND, per germline (reference sequence). The ends lost 4 bases at V and 4 bases at J; junction bases unmatched: 6. The CDR3 covers 15 residues. The CDR3 DNA follows: TGTGCCAGTAGTAGATCGACTAGCGTTTACAATGAGCAGTTCTTC. Translation: CASSRSTSVYNEQFF. The full variable domain, with the rest looked up from reference TRBV19 and TRBJ2-1, is DGGITQSPKYLFRKEGQNVTLSCEQNLNHDAMYWYRQDPGQGLRLIYYSQIVNDFQKGDIAEGYSVSREKKESFPLTVTSAQKNPTAFYLCASSRSTSVYNEQFFGPGTRLTVL.

The chain couples TRBV27 to TRBJ2-7; maybe TRBD2 (6 bases). CDR3 size: 16 residues. Germline-derived CDR1 and CDR2 are MNHEY and SMNVEV (reference sequence). Trimming removed 5 bases from V and 8 bases from J, with 25 bases in between. The DNA of the CDR3 is TGTGCCAGCAGTGTAGACCCCCAGCGGGCCATATCCCAGCAGTACTTC. Translating gives CASSVDPQRAISQQYF.

CDR3 in amino acids: CASSLATGSYEQYF. CDR3 DNA: TGTGCCAGCAGCTTAGCGACAGGATCCTACGAGCAGTACTTC. The chain recombines TRBV11-2 with TRBJ2-7, with D perhaps matching TRBD1 (6 bases). The CDR3 is 14 residues long. The germline V gene encodes CDR1 SGHAT and CDR2 FQNNGV. Trimming removed 1 base at V and 1 base at J, with 8 bases between.

The rearrangement joins TRBV10-3 to TRBJ1-1; D not resolved. The CDR3 runs to 13 residues. Per the germline V gene, CDR1 is ENHRY and CDR2 is SYGVKD. Trimming removed 2 bases from V and 4 bases from J, with 8 bases in between. Here the CDR3 reads CAISENSPTEAFF. The CDR3 region has the DNA TGTGCCATCAGTGAGAACAGCCCCACTGAAGCTTTCTTT.

The chain is built from TRBV30 and TRBJ1-5, with D perhaps matching TRBD1 (5 bases). The ends were cut back, 1 base at V and 5 bases at J, with 9 bases in the middle. The germline V gene encodes CDR1 GTSNPN and CDR2 SVGIG (reference sequence). This CDR3 is 13 amino acids long. CDR3 coding DNA: TGTGCCTGGAGTGCAGGGTTGGATCAGCCCCAGCATTTT. Its translation: CAWSAGLDQPQHF.

V gene TRBV4-1 combines with J gene TRBJ1-2; maybe TRBD1 (5 bases). The CDR3 runs 15 residues. The V end was cut by 3 bases, the J end by 0 bases, with 11 bases between. The germline V gene has CDR1 MGHRA and CDR2 YSYEKL. CDR3: CASSQGGVTNYGYTF. For the CDR3, the DNA is TGCGCCAGCAGCCAGGGGGGGGTTACTAACTATGGCTACACCTTC.

The chain joins TRBV7-6 to TRBJ2-7; a weak D match, TRBD2 (5 bases). CDR3 size: 11 residues. Germline V gene lookup returns CDR1 SGHVS and CDR2 FNYEAQ. The V and J ends lost 6 bases and 5 bases respectively, with 8 bases between them. The CDR3 region is CASRYGDEQYF. The CDR3 nucleotides are TGTGCCAGCAGATACGGGGACGAGCAGTACTTC.

The chain is built from TRBV15 and TRBJ1-1, with D perhaps TRBD1 (6 bases). Germline V CDR1 and CDR2: LNHNV, YYDKDF (reference sequence). The length of the CDR3 is 16 residues. The germline V and J ends were trimmed by 0 bases and 4 bases, with 15 bases remaining between them. This CDR3 is CATSRDFNRVITEAFF. As DNA, the CDR3 is TGTGCCACCAGCAGAGATTTTAACAGGGTTATCACTGAAGCTTTCTTT. The full variable domain, its missing parts supplied by reference TRBV15 and TRBJ1-1, is DAMVIQNPRYQVTQFGKPVTLSCSQTLNHNVMYWYQQKSSQAPKLLFHYYDKDFNNEADTPDNFQSRRPNTSFCFLDIRSPGLGDTAMYLCATSRDFNRVITEAFFGQGTRLTVV.

V usage is TRBV9 and J usage is TRBJ2-6; D remains ambiguous. Germline CDR1 and CDR2: SGDLS and YYNGEE. V lost 0 bases and J lost 2, with 6 bases in between. This CDR3 contains 15 residues. The chain's CDR3 is CASSVAFTGANVLTF. CDR3 nucleotides: TGTGCCAGCAGCGTAGCGTTTACTGGGGCCAACGTCCTGACTTTC.

The chain uses TRBV19 and TRBJ1-2; D is uncertain. V was shortened by 3 bases and J by 7 bases, with 18 bases between the two germline ends. The CDR3 loop spans 15 amino acids. In germline, CDR1 is LNHDA, CDR2 SQIVND (reference sequence). DNA of the CDR3: TGTGCCAGTAGTATTTTAGATCCCATCGGTGGTGGCTACACCTTC. As protein: CASSILDPIGGGYTF.

This chain links TRBV2 with TRBJ2-3; perhaps TRBD2 as D (6 bases). Germline CDR1 and CDR2: SNHLY and FYNNEI. The CDR3 runs 17 residues. V lost 0 bases to trimming and J lost 1 base, with 14 bases between them. CDR3 sequence: CASSEARLATGTDTQYF. CDR3 sequence (DNA): TGTGCCAGCAGTGAAGCGCGCCTAGCGACCGGCACAGATACGCAGTATTTT.

The chain combines TRBV5-4 with TRBJ2-7, with D possibly being TRBD1 (5 bases). The ends were cut back, 3 bases at V and 7 bases at J, with 20 bases in the middle. The CDR3 is made up of 15 amino acids. Germline V gene sequence: CDR1 SGHNT, CDR2 YYREEE (reference sequence). CDR3 in amino acids: CASSSQRGPQREQYF. The CDR3 DNA is TGTGCCAGCAGCTCCCAAAGGGGCCCCCAGAGGGAGCAGTACTTC.

The rearrangement joins TRBV29-1 to TRBJ2-2, with 9 bases identical to TRBD2. V trimming: 3 bases; J trimming: 6 bases; junction bases outside the gene matches: 8. The CDR3 loop spans 15 amino acids. Germline V gene sequence: CDR1 SQVTM, CDR2 ANQGSEA. CDR3 loop: CSVERLAGVAGELFF. The CDR3 DNA reads as TGCAGCGTTGAGAGGTTAGCGGGAGTAGCCGGGGAGCTGTTTTTT.

The chain uses TRBV5-1 and TRBJ2-5; TRBD2 matches 9 bases. J lost 3 bases, V lost 2 bases, and 8 bases had no gene match. Germline loops: CDR1 SGHRS, CDR2 YFSETQ. The CDR3 covers 16 residues. CDR3 sequence reads: CASSFGLASTKETQYF. DNA for the CDR3: TGCGCCAGCAGCTTCGGACTAGCGTCAACGAAAGAGACCCAGTACTTC.

The chain combines TRBV27 with TRBJ2-1; D may be TRBD2 (5 bases). Trimming left V 0 bases short and J 6 bases short, with 12 bases between. This CDR3 has 15 residues. Germline CDR1 MNHEY, CDR2 SMNVEV (reference sequence). The CDR3 nucleotides are TGTGCCAGCAGTTTATCCCCGAGGGAGATCAATGAGCAGTTCTTC. Its protein is CASSLSPREINEQFF.

CDR3 sequence: CASSPTTLAADYGYTF. The CDR3 DNA reads TGCGCCAGCAGCCCGACGACTCTTGCAGCTGACTATGGCTACACCTTC. The rearrangement joins TRBV5-1 to TRBJ1-2; D gene uncertain. Trimming shortened V by 4 bases and J by 3 bases, and 19 bases separated the two germline ends. This CDR3 contains 16 residues. Germline-derived CDR1 and CDR2 are SGHRS and YFSETQ.

This chain connects TRBV11-3 to TRBJ2-1; TRBD2 agrees at 9 bases. CDR1 SGHNT and CDR2 YENEEA come from the germline V gene. Losses at the gene ends were 2 bases for V and 4 bases for J; bases not matched to a gene: 9. This CDR3 spans 17 amino acids. The DNA for the CDR3 is TGTGCCAGCAGCTTAAGGCACGAGACTAGCGGTTACAATGAGCAGTTCTTC. This sequence encodes CASSLRHETSGYNEQFF.

V usage is TRBV19 and J usage is TRBJ2-1, with TRBD2 identical over 10 bases. The J segment lost 5 bases and the V segment lost 11 bases, leaving 9 bases of the junction unmatched. This CDR3 is 14 amino acids long. Per germline, CDR1 LNHDA and CDR2 SQIVND (reference sequence). CDR3 nucleotides: TGTGCCTGGGGTCCACTAGCGGGACACAATGAGCAGTTCTTC. It translates to CAWGPLAGHNEQFF.

The chain uses TRBV6-1 and TRBJ1-2; D is perhaps TRBD1 (5 bases). Trimming shortened V by 3 bases and J by 2 bases, and 10 bases separated the two germline ends. This CDR3 has 14 residues. Germline loops: CDR1 MNHNS, CDR2 SASEGT. The CDR3 region is CASSEQTANYGYTF. CDR3 nucleotides: TGTGCCAGCAGTGAGCAGACAGCCAACTATGGCTACACCTTC.

The chain links TRBV4-2 to TRBJ2-1; tentative D call: TRBD1 (6 bases). The CDR3 covers 18 residues. Germline assignment: CDR1 LGHNA and CDR2 YNFKEQ. The V and J ends lost 0 bases and 9 bases respectively, with 24 bases between them. The CDR3 loop is CASSQDLQQSGVGSEQFF. As DNA, the CDR3 is TGTGCCAGCAGCCAAGATCTCCAACAGTCAGGGGTGGGGAGTGAGCAGTTCTTC.

The CDR3 here is CASSSRGAPEAFF. The CDR3 nucleotides are TGTGCCAGCAGCTCCCGGGGGGCTCCTGAAGCTTTCTTT. V usage is TRBV7-3 and J usage is TRBJ1-1; possible D gene TRBD1, 6 bases. Germline CDR1 is SGHTA and CDR2 is FQGTGA. Trimming removed 4 bases from V and 6 bases from J, with 12 bases in between. This CDR3 has 13 residues. Complete variable domain (other parts from reference TRBV7-3 and TRBJ1-1): GAGVSQTPSNKVTEKGKYVELRCDPISGHTALYWYRQSLGQGPEFLIYFQGTGAADDSGLPNDRFFAVRPEGSVSTLKIQRTERGDSAVYLCASSSRGAPEAFFGQGTRLTVV.

V and J are TRBV18 and TRBJ1-2; tentative D call: TRBD1 (5 bases). The V gene's germline CDR1 is KGHSH and CDR2 LQKENI. The CDR3 has 18 residues. V was pared by 5 bases and J by 0 bases, with 22 bases between. CDR3 amino acids: CASSYGRQTQLSNYGYTF. CDR3 in DNA: TGTGCCAGCTCATACGGCAGACAGACTCAATTGTCTAACTATGGCTACACCTTC.

The V gene is TRBV6-5, the J gene TRBJ1-2; the match to TRBD1 covers 7 bases. Germline assignment: CDR1 MNHEY and CDR2 SVGAGI. V shed 6 bases and J 7 bases; nucleotides not matched to a gene: 14. The CDR3 has 15 residues. CDR3: CASSLTGELSPGYTF. CDR3 DNA sequence: TGTGCCAGCAGCCTAACAGGGGAGCTCTCCCCTGGCTACACCTTC.

The CDR3 spells CASSLGRGNTEAFF. The DNA for the CDR3 is TGTGCCAGCAGTTTAGGGAGAGGCAACACTGAAGCTTTCTTT. The genes are TRBV28 and TRBJ1-1; unclear D gene. Germline V gene lookup returns CDR1 MDHEN and CDR2 SYDVKM. V lost 2 bases and J lost 2, with 9 bases in between. This CDR3 comprises 14 residues.

V usage is TRBV10-2 and J usage is TRBJ2-6; 12 positions match TRBD2. Germline V CDR1 and CDR2: WSHSY, SAAADI. The junction had 9 bases not matched to a gene; V was cut back by 6 bases and J by 0 bases. The CDR3 has 19 residues. The CDR3 reads CASSGRTSGTRSGANVLTF. In DNA, the CDR3 is TGCGCCAGCAGCGGTCGGACTAGCGGGACTCGCTCTGGGGCCAACGTCCTGACTTTC.

V gene TRBV4-2 combines with J gene TRBJ1-5, with TRBD1 identical over 7 bases. Germline V gene sequence: CDR1 LGHNA, CDR2 YNFKEQ. The CDR3 sequence is 14 residues long. The ends lost 2 bases at V and 4 bases at J; junction bases unmatched: 2. CDR3 residues: CASSQNRGNQPQHF. In DNA form, the CDR3 reads TGTGCCAGCAGCCAAAACAGGGGTAATCAGCCCCAGCATTTT.

The rearrangement links TRBV6-1 to TRBJ2-1; 7 bases match TRBD2. Germline V CDR1 and CDR2: MNHNS, SASEGT. V lost 3 bases to trimming and J lost 5 bases; unmatched junction nucleotides: 7. The CDR3 has 15 amino acids. This chain's CDR3 is CASSEAGRGNNEQFF. The CDR3 DNA sequence: TGTGCCAGCAGTGAGGCAGGGAGGGGAAACAATGAGCAGTTCTTC.

V is TRBV7-8 and J is TRBJ1-6; 7 bases are shared with TRBD1. The J segment lost 7 bases and the V segment lost 6 bases, leaving 6 bases of the junction unmatched. The CDR3 is 14 amino acids. CDR1 and CDR2 from the germline V gene are SGHVS and FQNEAQ. CDR3 in DNA: TGTGCCAGCAGGAAAGGAGGGGGCAATTCACCCCTCCACTTT. Translation gives CASRKGGGNSPLHF.